This T cell receptor (beta chain) was found in a study of T cells expressing NK-cell markers. The CDR3 is made up of 16 amino acids. Looked up from germline, CDR1 is SGHVS and CDR2 is FQNEAQ. Each CDR3 protein gets one entry in TCRdb, which reprocessed the 5' RACE reads and gives no DNA. There are roughly 450,000 distinct CDR3 sequences in the sample, with more than 1.4% held by the top ten. The source is a woman aged 45-65 years in good health. The chain couples TRBV7-8 to TRBJ2-1; the TRBD2 assignment by TCRdb is unverifiable without DNA. Sequenced: blood T cells: a sorted CD56 or NKG2C T cell subset, CD4+ or CD8+ T cells, or bulk PBMC T cells (not recorded which). Here the CDR3 reads CASIERREVTYNEQFF.